This is a list of T cell receptor beta chains from one sample in a study of blood T cell repertoires in COVID-19. Produced via immunoSEQ multiplex PCR; TCRdb's table is partial and in-frame only. This table has about 25,000 clones, about 76% appearing once. The sequenced material came from peripheral blood. These receptors came from a man between 65 and 85 years old with acute or convalescent COVID-19. The CDR3 runs from the conserved cysteine through the conserved F or W. The D gene is left open where the match is weak. Size is stated for part of the rows, as once, few or many counts, or as a class when the clone is expanded.

J gene | D gene | V gene | clone size | CDR3 DNA | CDR3 protein
TRBJ2-1 | . | TRBV9 | few | TGTGCCAGCAGCGTAACCCTAATTAGTGAGCAGTTCTTC | CASSVTLISEQFF
TRBJ1-3 | . | TRBV5-5 | . | TGTGCCAGCAGCTTGGAGACACCGAGCTCTGGAAATACCATATATTTT | CASSLETPSSGNTIYF
TRBJ2-1 | TRBD2 | TRBV11-3 | once | TGTGCCAGCAGCTTAGGCGGCGGGGGGGCCGTAGATGAGCAGTTCTTC | CASSLGGGGAVDEQFF
TRBJ2-1 | TRBD1 | TRBV7-2 | . | TGTGCCAGCAGTTTAGTGGGGACAGGGAATGAGAATGAGCAGTTCTTC | CASSLVGTGNENEQFF
TRBJ1-5 | . | TRBV5-8 | . | TGTGCCAGCAGCTTGGGACAGCCAAATAGCAATCAGCCCCAGCATTTT | CASSLGQPNSNQPQHF
TRBJ2-7 | . | TRBV7-9 | . | TGTGCCAGCAGCTTAGCCGGCACGGTAGCTAGCGAGCAGTACTTC | CASSLAGTVASEQYF
TRBJ2-3 | TRBD1 | TRBV7-2 | . | TGTGCCAGCAGCCGGTCCGGGACAGATCTCACAGATACGCAGTATTTT | CASSRSGTDLTDTQYF
TRBJ1-4 | . | TRBV10-3 | once | TGTGCCATCGCAGGGGCCAATGAAAAACTGTTTTTT | CAIAGANEKLFF
TRBJ2-1 | TRBD2 | TRBV7-2 | medium-sized | TGTGCCAGCAGCATCTCCGGGACTAGCGCTTACAATGAGCAGTTCTTC | CASSISGTSAYNEQFF
TRBJ1-1 | TRBD1 | TRBV29-1 | . | TGCAGCGTAGATCCGGGACAGCTCACTGAAGCTTTCTTT | CSVDPGQLTEAFF
TRBJ2-7 | . | TRBV19 | . | TGTGCCAGTAGCCGGAGCGACGGGAGATTCGAGCAGTACTTC | CASSRSDGRFEQYF
TRBJ1-4 | . | TRBV5-1 | . | TGCGCCAGCAGCTTGGTGGGGAGCTTTAATGAAAAACTGTTTTTT | CASSLVGSFNEKLFF
TRBJ2-3 | TRBD2 | TRBV5-4 | few | TGTGCCAGCAGCTTAGGCGGGAGCCTCGGGGATACGCAGTATTTT | CASSLGGSLGDTQYF
TRBJ1-4 | . | TRBV5-5 | once | TGTGCCAGCAGCTTGCGGGATTTTGCTGAAAAACTGTTTTTT | CASSLRDFAEKLFF
TRBJ1-6 | TRBD1 | TRBV14 | . | TGTGCCAGCAGCCACTACCGGGACAGGGGAAATTCACCCCTCCACTTT | CASSHYRDRGNSPLHF
TRBJ2-1 | . | TRBV6-5 | . | TGTGCCAGCAGTTACTCGAGCGGCTCCTACAATGAGCAGTTCTTC | CASSYSSGSYNEQFF
TRBJ2-1 | TRBD2 | TRBV9 | . | TGTGCCAGCAGCGTAGCTGGGACTAGCGGTTACAATGAGCAGTTCTTC | CASSVAGTSGYNEQFF
TRBJ2-2 | . | TRBV5-1 | . | TGCGCCAGCAGGGCGAGGGAGGCCGGGGAGCTGTTTTTT | CASRAREAGELFF
TRBJ1-2 | TRBD1 | TRBV27 | . | TGTGCCAGCAGTTTATTACAGGGGTCGAATGGCTACACCTTC | CASSLLQGSNGYTF
TRBJ2-1 | . | TRBV2 | . | TGTGCCAGCAGTGAATTCGCTAGCGTCATCTACAATGAGCAGTTCTTC | CASSEFASVIYNEQFF
TRBJ1-4 | . | TRBV7-2 | . | TGTGCCAGCAGCCTGCGACAGGCTGAAAAACTGTTTTTT | CASSLRQAEKLFF
TRBJ1-6 | TRBD1 | TRBV7-9 | . | TGTGCCAGCAGCCAGGACAGGGGTTATTCACCCCTCCACTTT | CASSQDRGYSPLHF
TRBJ2-3 | TRBD2 | TRBV6-2/TRBV6-3 | . | TGTGCCAGCAGTTACACGGTGCGGGAGGGCCGGGATACGCAGTATTTT | CASSYTVREGRDTQYF
TRBJ2-1 | TRBD2 | TRBV9 | . | TGTGCCAGCAGCGTGGACCCTAGCGGGGGGAACAATGAGCAGTTCTTC | CASSVDPSGGNNEQFF
TRBJ2-3 | . | TRBV5-1 | . | TGCGCCAGCAGCGTTAACAGGGGAGGCGCAGATACGCAGTATTTT | CASSVNRGGADTQYF
TRBJ2-7 | . | TRBV6-5 | . | TGTGCCAGCAGTCAGGGCCCAAGGGAGCAGTACTTC | CASSQGPREQYF
TRBJ1-5 | . | TRBV6-5 | . | TGTGCCAGCAGTTACTCGATTCAGGTCCCTCAGCCCCAGCATTTT | CASSYSIQVPQPQHF
TRBJ2-7 | . | TRBV6-1 | . | TGCGCCAGCAGTGGGTTGCAGGGGATTGGGGCCTACGAGCAGTACTTC | CASSGLQGIGAYEQYF
TRBJ1-2 | . | TRBV18 | . | TGTGCCAGCTCACAAGGCCCCGGACATAACTATGGCTACACCTTC | CASSQGPGHNYGYTF
TRBJ1-4 | TRBD1 | TRBV19 | . | TGTGCCACCGGGACAGTCACTAATGAAAAACTGTTTTTT | CATGTVTNEKLFF
TRBJ2-2 | . | TRBV21-1 | few | TGTGCCAGCAGCAAAGAGGAGGAATGGGGTCGATGGACCGGGGAGCTGTTTTTT | CASSKEEEWGRWTGELFF
TRBJ2-1 | . | TRBV4-2 | . | TGTGCCAGCAGCCAAGAACAACGGGAGCCCGGAAACAATGAGCAGTTCTTC | CASSQEQREPGNNEQFF
TRBJ1-5 | TRBD1 | TRBV6-5 | . | TGTGCCAGCAGTTACACCGGGACAGGGGGCGGTCAGCCCCAGCATTTT | CASSYTGTGGGQPQHF
TRBJ2-7 | TRBD1 | TRBV19 | . | TGTGCCAGTAGTCCCTTCCCGGGACAGGGAAACTACGAGCAGTACTTC | CASSPFPGQGNYEQYF
TRBJ1-1 | . | TRBV6-2/TRBV6-3 | . | TGTGCCAGCAGTTACTCGGGCTATATTGAAGCTTTCTTT | CASSYSGYIEAFF
TRBJ1-2 | . | TRBV2 | few | TGTGCCAGCAACAATTTTGAGAGACGCGGGGGCTACACCTTC | CASNNFERRGGYTF
TRBJ1-3 | . | TRBV30 | . | TGTGCCTGGAGTGACAGCTCTGGAAACACCATATATTTT | CAWSDSSGNTIYF